This is a list of T cell receptor beta chains from one sample in a study of T cell responses to AZD1222 COVID-19 vaccine. Method: immunoSEQ multiplex PCR; TCRdb's copy keeps in-frame clones and lacks some. The data contain roughly 120,000 clones, about nine tenths of them singletons. Specimen: peripheral blood, collected on day 0 of AZD1222 vaccination. The source is an adult in good health. The CDR3 runs from the conserved cysteine through the conserved F or W. Fields, in order: CDR3 protein, CDR3 DNA, V gene, J gene, D gene, clone size. A D gene is named only where the DNA matches it firmly. The listing skips clone size in some rows; elsewhere it reads once, few, many or a size class.

CDR3: CASSLRGPNRGNQPQHF
DNA: TGTGCCAGCAGTTTACGGGGACCTAACAGGGGCAATCAGCCCCAGCATTTT
V: TRBV27
J: TRBJ1-5
D: NA
size: NA

CDR3: CASRPAGQGVGYNSPLHF
DNA: TGTGCCAGTAGACCCGCCGGACAGGGTGTGGGCTATAATTCACCCCTCCACTTT
V: TRBV19
J: TRBJ1-6
D: TRBD1
size: NA

CDR3: CASSQRETQYF
DNA: TGTGCCAGCAGCCAAAGGGAGACCCAGTACTTC
V: TRBV7-2
J: TRBJ2-5
D: NA
size: NA

CDR3: CASSEMICREKYEQYF
DNA: TGTGCCAGCAGTGAAATGATTTGCAGGGAGAAATACGAGCAGTACTTC
V: TRBV6-4
J: TRBJ2-7
D: NA
size: NA

CDR3: CASSFQDLNTEAFF
DNA: TGTGCCAGCAGCTTCCAGGACCTAAACACTGAAGCTTTCTTT
V: TRBV7-9
J: TRBJ1-1
D: NA
size: NA

CDR3: CASSAEVATGELFF
DNA: TGTGCCAGCAGCGCCGAGGTGGCCACCGGGGAGCTGTTTTTT
V: TRBV9
J: TRBJ2-2
D: NA
size: NA

CDR3: CASSMDRRISRFSFTEAFF
DNA: TGTGCCAGTAGTATGGACCGACGGATCTCGAGGTTCTCGTTCACTGAAGCTTTCTTT
V: TRBV19
J: TRBJ1-1
D: NA
size: NA

CDR3: CASSLLSGEGETQYF
DNA: TGTGCCAGCAGTTTATTGAGCGGGGAAGGAGAGACCCAGTACTTC
V: TRBV28
J: TRBJ2-5
D: TRBD2
size: NA

CDR3: CASSLVRGAYNEQFF
DNA: TGTGCCAGCAGCTTAGTTAGAGGGGCCTACAATGAGCAGTTCTTC
V: TRBV7-6
J: TRBJ2-1
D: NA
size: NA

CDR3: CASSLGSGTSGRPGRETQYF
DNA: TGTGCCAGCAGCTTAGGGTCTGGGACTAGCGGGAGGCCCGGAAGGGAGACCCAGTACTTC
V: TRBV11-3
J: TRBJ2-5
D: TRBD2
size: once

CDR3: CASSYGTGTYEQYF
DNA: TGCGCCAGCAGCTACGGGACAGGGACCTACGAGCAGTACTTC
V: TRBV4-1
J: TRBJ2-7
D: TRBD1
size: NA

CDR3: CASRQGETQYF
DNA: TGTGCCAGCAGACAGGGCGAGACCCAGTACTTC
V: TRBV28
J: TRBJ2-5
D: NA
size: NA

CDR3: CASRGTENNSPLHF
DNA: TGTGCCAGTAGGGGGACAGAAAATAATTCACCCCTCCACTTT
V: TRBV19
J: TRBJ1-6
D: TRBD1
size: NA

CDR3: CASSLVQSGNTIYF
DNA: TGTGCCAGCAGCTTAGTCCAGTCTGGAAACACCATATATTTT
V: TRBV5-6
J: TRBJ1-3
D: NA
size: NA

CDR3: CASIREVLPNYGYTF
DNA: TGTGCCAGCATCAGGGAGGTCCTCCCTAACTATGGCTACACCTTC
V: TRBV2
J: TRBJ1-2
D: NA
size: NA

CDR3: CASSPPGGANSSSYNSPLHF
DNA: TGTGCCAGCAGCCCACCTGGCGGGGCTAATTCAAGCTCCTATAATTCACCCCTCCACTTT
V: TRBV6-6
J: TRBJ1-6
D: NA
size: once

CDR3: CASNIRGSYNSPLHF
DNA: TGTGCCAGCAATATCCGGGGCTCCTATAATTCACCCCTCCACTTT
V: TRBV2
J: TRBJ1-6
D: NA
size: NA

CDR3: CASSFRDLSYEQYF
DNA: TGTGCCAGCAGTTTTCGGGACTTATCCTACGAGCAGTACTTC
V: TRBV6-2/TRBV6-3
J: TRBJ2-7
D: NA
size: NA

CDR3: CASSQDLISGSTNEKLFF
DNA: TGTGCCAGCAGCCAAGATCTAATTTCAGGGAGCACTAATGAAAAACTGTTTTTT
V: TRBV14
J: TRBJ1-4
D: NA
size: few

CDR3: CASSPTTSLLEETQYF
DNA: TGTGCCAGCAGCCCTACGACTAGCCTCTTGGAAGAGACCCAGTACTTC
V: TRBV3-1/TRBV3-2
J: TRBJ2-5
D: TRBD2
size: NA

CDR3: CAWSLAGDTQYF
DNA: TGTGCCTGGAGTCTTGCAGGGGATACGCAGTATTTT
V: TRBV30
J: TRBJ2-3
D: NA
size: NA

CDR3: CASSLALETQYF
DNA: TGTGCCAGCAGCTTAGCTCTAGAGACCCAGTACTTC
V: TRBV7-9
J: TRBJ2-5
D: NA
size: NA

CDR3: CAWSFGQGFSPLHF
DNA: TGTGCCTGGAGCTTTGGACAGGGATTTTCACCCCTCCACTTT
V: TRBV30
J: TRBJ1-6
D: TRBD1
size: NA

CDR3: CASSVALPQDVTDTQYF
DNA: TGTGCCAGCAGCGTAGCCCTACCCCAAGATGTCACAGATACGCAGTATTTT
V: TRBV9
J: TRBJ2-3
D: NA
size: NA

CDR3: CASSPGQGFYEQYF
DNA: TGTGCCAGCTCACCGGGACAGGGTTTTTACGAGCAGTACTTC
V: TRBV18
J: TRBJ2-7
D: TRBD1
size: NA

CDR3: CATLRDIAWNTEAFF
DNA: TGTGCCACATTAAGGGACATAGCATGGAACACTGAAGCTTTCTTT
V: TRBV6-5
J: TRBJ1-1
D: NA
size: NA

CDR3: CASSIRQGTSGNTIYF
DNA: TGTGCCAGTAGTATCCGGCAGGGGACGTCTGGAAACACCATATATTTT
V: TRBV19
J: TRBJ1-3
D: NA
size: NA

CDR3: CASSPPNPYEQYF
DNA: TGTGCCAGCTCACCACCTAACCCCTACGAGCAGTACTTC
V: TRBV18
J: TRBJ2-7
D: NA
size: NA

CDR3: CASSTRDWHEQYF
DNA: TGTGCCAGTAGTACCCGGGACTGGCACGAGCAGTACTTC
V: TRBV19
J: TRBJ2-7
D: NA
size: NA

CDR3: CASSLSYNYGYTF
DNA: TGTGCCAGCAGTTTATCGTATAACTATGGCTACACCTTC
V: TRBV27
J: TRBJ1-2
D: NA
size: NA

CDR3: CASSDGASGNGEQFF
DNA: TGTGCCAGCAGTGACGGGGCTAGCGGGAATGGTGAGCAGTTCTTC
V: TRBV2
J: TRBJ2-1
D: TRBD2
size: NA